One sample yielded the 26 T cell receptor beta chains listed below, sequenced in a study of identical twins. TCRdb recomputed calls from the 5' RACE reads with MiXCR, one row per CDR3 protein. The repertoire holds roughly 750,000 distinct CDR3 sequences, around 21% seen once, with about 4.3% in the top ten. This same sample was also taken into another study, of T cells expressing NK-cell markers.

Input material: PBMCs. These receptors were obtained from a woman aged 18 to 35 in good health.

This clonotype was seen at least ten times. The V gene is TRBV12-3 or TRBV12-4, the J gene TRBJ2-7, with 10 nucleotides matching TRBD2. After removal of 6 bases from V and 6 bases from J, the junction contained 8 bases not matched to a gene. The CDR3 sequence is 14 residues long. The CDR3 nucleotides are TGTGCCAGCAGAAAGCGGGAGGGCCCGGGCGAGCAGTACTTC. As protein: CASRKREGPGEQYF.

The sample holds a few counts of this clonotype. The V call is TRBV30, the J call TRBJ2-1; the D is unclear. Germline V CDR1 and CDR2: GTSNPN, SVGIG (reference sequence). The length of the CDR3 is 11 residues. Trimming left V 4 bases short and J 4 bases short, with 5 bases between. In DNA, the CDR3 is TGTGCCTGGAACCAGTACAATGAGCAGTTCTTC. This gives the protein CAWNQYNEQFF.

The CDR3 is CASSRVGRITGANVLTF. The CDR3 coding sequence is TGTGCCAGCAGCCGCGTAGGCCGGATAACCGGGGCCAACGTCCTGACTTTC. The chain employs TRBV7-8 and TRBJ2-6; D gene ambiguous. Germline V gene sequence: CDR1 SGHVS, CDR2 FQNEAQ. The V end was cut by 5 bases, the J end by 4 bases, with 18 bases between. This CDR3 is 17 amino acids long.

In its sample, this clonotype was seen a few times. The chain employs TRBV20-1 and TRBJ2-7; 13 bases match TRBD2. Germline lookup yields CDR1 DFQATT and CDR2 SNEGSKA (reference sequence). The CDR3 spans 14 residues. V lost 6 bases and J lost 5; bases outside the gene matches: 7. The CDR3 loop is CSAKGLAGPDEQYF. For the CDR3, the DNA is TGCAGTGCGAAGGGACTAGCGGGACCTGACGAGCAGTACTTC.

This chain links TRBV6-1 with TRBJ2-1, with D perhaps matching TRBD2 (7 bases). CDR1 and CDR2 from the germline V gene are MNHNS and SASEGT. The V and J ends lost 8 bases and 7 bases respectively, with 18 bases between them. CDR3 length: 14 residues. CDR3 DNA sequence: TGTGCCAGCTGGCTGGTGGGGGGGGCAAATGAGCAGTTCTTC. Protein product: CASWLVGGANEQFF.

The rearrangement links TRBV2 to TRBJ2-3; 7 bases agree with TRBD1. With 8 bases clipped from V and 3 bases from J, the junction kept 2 bases outside the gene matches. Germline lookup yields CDR1 SNHLY and CDR2 FYNNEI. This CDR3 has 12 residues. The CDR3 here is CASHRGTDTQYF. The CDR3, as DNA: TGTGCCAGCCACAGGGGAACAGATACGCAGTATTTT.

This clonotype was picked up a small number of times. The chain links TRBV10-3 to TRBJ2-7, with D possibly being TRBD1 or TRBD2 (5 bases each). Trimming took off 11 bases at V and 1 base at J, with 21 bases between the two ends. The CDR3 runs to 15 residues. Germline values: CDR1 ENHRY, CDR2 SYGVKD. As DNA, the CDR3 is TGTGCCGTCTGGGACGAAAGACAGAGTTCCTACGAGCAGTACTTC. Encoded protein: CAVWDERQSSYEQYF.

In its sample, this clonotype was seen many times. This sequence joins TRBV2 and TRBJ2-7, with 9 bases that match TRBD2. The CDR3 runs 14 residues. With 8 bases clipped from V and 2 bases from J, the junction kept 7 bases outside the gene matches. Looked up from germline, CDR1 is SNHLY and CDR2 is FYNNEI. CDR3 bases: TGTGCCAGCGCCTGGCGGGGGGGAACCTACGAGCAGTACTTC. As protein: CASAWRGGTYEQYF.

This clonotype has a count of ten or more. This chain joins TRBV6-6 and TRBJ2-3, with D tentatively TRBD2 (5 bases). The CDR3 is made up of 12 amino acids. Germline values: CDR1 MNHNY, CDR2 SVGAGI (reference sequence). Trimming pared 7 bases from V and 3 bases from J, leaving 8 bases between. In DNA form, the CDR3 reads TGTGCCAGCACGGGCGGGACAGATACGCAGTATTTT. It yields the protein CASTGGTDTQYF.

As to this clonotype: This sequence may be a read error, since a much larger clone differs from it by one base. The chain has TRBV9 and TRBJ2-3; TRBD2 is a possible D gene (5 bases). This CDR3 is 13 amino acids long. V lost 0 bases, J lost 5 bases, and 7 bases lay in between. CDR1 and CDR2 from the germline V gene are SGDLS and YYNGEE. This CDR3 is CASSVGGIDTQYF. CDR3 in DNA: TGTGCCAGCAGCGTAGGAGGGATAGATACGCAGTATTTT.

J is TRBJ2-2 and V is TRBV27; D possibly corresponds to TRBD2 (6 bases). The CDR3 totals 15 residues. Germline CDR1 MNHEY, CDR2 SMNVEV (reference sequence). The V end lost 5 bases, the J end lost 2 bases, and 12 bases lay between the germline ends. The CDR3 region is CASSHRDFNTGELFF. The CDR3 coding sequence is TGTGCCAGCAGTCACCGGGACTTCAACACCGGGGAGCTGTTTTTT.

As to this clonotype: Being one base from a much bigger clone, this may be a read error. The genes are TRBV7-6 and TRBJ2-1; D gene ambiguous. The germline gives CDR1 SGHVS, CDR2 FNYEAQ. The CDR3 has 14 residues. V was shortened by 4 bases and J by 10 bases, with 17 bases between the two germline ends. The CDR3 sequence is CASSSAGRKTEQFF. The CDR3 coding sequence is TGTGCCAGCAGCTCAGCAGGTCGCAAAACGGAGCAGTTCTTC. The variable domain in full, with the rest retrieved from reference TRBV7-6 and TRBJ2-1, is GAGVSQSPRYKVTKRGQDVALRCDPISGHVSLYWYRQALGQGPEFLTYFNYEAQQDKSGLPNDRFSAERPEGSISTLTIQRTEQRDSAMYRCASSSAGRKTEQFFGPGTRLTVL.

In DNA, the CDR3 is TGTGCCAGCAGTTTAGCTGGACTAGCGGGGGTCCGCGAGCAGTACTTC. Residues: CASSLAGLAGVREQYF. V and J are TRBV12-3 or TRBV12-4 and TRBJ2-7, with 13 positions matching TRBD2. V shed 0 bases, J shed 6 bases, and the junction held 5 bases outside the gene matches. The CDR3 sequence is 16 residues long.

This clonotype showed up just a few times. The chain joins TRBV12-3 or TRBV12-4 to TRBJ2-6; D gene uncertain. This CDR3 spans 16 amino acids. V lost 7 bases and J lost 2, with 15 bases in between. The CDR3 loop is CASNPDWGTGANVLTF. As DNA, the CDR3 is TGTGCCAGCAATCCCGACTGGGGTACTGGGGCCAACGTCCTGACTTTC.

The gene calls are TRBV7-2 and TRBJ1-1; D not resolved. This CDR3 is built from 14 residues. V lost 7 bases and J lost 0, with 12 bases in between. Germline V gives CDR1 SGHTA, CDR2 FQGNSA. For the CDR3, the DNA is TGTGCCAGCACCACCTTGGGGTTGAACACTGAAGCTTTCTTT. Translation: CASTTLGLNTEAFF.

This rearrangement joins TRBV6-2 or TRBV6-3 to TRBJ2-3; no definite D call. This CDR3 is 14 amino acids long. Germline CDR1 reads MNHEY; CDR2 reads SVGEGT. V dropped 6 bases and J dropped 2 bases, with 12 bases sitting between them. The CDR3 here is CASSSRITTDTQYF. The CDR3 coding sequence is TGTGCCAGCAGCTCCCGGATCACCACAGATACGCAGTATTTT.

V and J are TRBV12-3 or TRBV12-4 and TRBJ2-5; no definite D call. V was pared by 5 bases and J by 6 bases, with 13 bases between. The CDR3 spans 13 residues. CDR3 in amino acids: CASSPRTEKTQYF. CDR3 in DNA: TGTGCCAGCAGTCCCCGGACGGAAAAGACCCAGTACTTC.

This clonotype has only a few counts. This chain joins TRBV12-3 or TRBV12-4 and TRBJ2-1, with a possible D match to TRBD2 (5 bases). Trimming pared 5 bases from V and 0 bases from J, leaving 11 bases between. The length of the CDR3 is 15 residues. The CDR3 region has the DNA TGTGCCAGCAGTAAGGACTCGAGCTCCTACAATGAGCAGTTCTTC. Amino acids: CASSKDSSSYNEQFF.

The rearrangement links TRBV4-1 to TRBJ1-1; the match to TRBD1 covers 8 bases. Germline CDR1 MGHRA, CDR2 YSYEKL. The V gene end was trimmed by 4 bases and the J gene end by 7 bases; junction bases not matched to a gene: 2. The CDR3 is 12 residues long. CDR3 loop: CASSPDRDEAFF. DNA for the CDR3: TGCGCCAGCAGCCCGGACAGGGATGAAGCTTTCTTT.

This clonotype was seen only a few times. The chain recombines TRBV9 with TRBJ2-2, with TRBD1 matching over 11 bases. The V gene's germline CDR1 is SGDLS and CDR2 YYNGEE. The CDR3 contains 14 residues. The ends lost 5 bases at V and 6 bases at J; junction bases unmatched: 3. CDR3 nucleotide sequence: TGTGCCAGCAGTGGACAGGGGGCGCCCGGGGAGCTGTTTTTT. Translation: CASSGQGAPGELFF.

This clonotype has just a few counts. V and J are TRBV6-5 and TRBJ2-3; 10 bases are shared with TRBD2. This CDR3 spans 18 amino acids. V dropped 1 base and J dropped 5; count of bases not matched to a gene: 12. CDR1 and CDR2 from the germline V gene are MNHEY and SVGAGI. Written as DNA, the CDR3 is TGTGCCAGCAGTTACTACCAGGGTCTAGCGGGAGTTGGAGATACGCAGTATTTT. Protein: CASSYYQGLAGVGDTQYF.

The chain combines TRBV29-1 with TRBJ2-3; 10 positions match TRBD2. V gave up 4 bases and J gave up 5 bases; unmatched junction bases: 9. Germline V gene data show CDR1 as SQVTM and CDR2 as ANQGSEA. The CDR3 consists of 15 residues. This chain's CDR3 is CSVVGSGRAEDTQYF. The CDR3 DNA is TGCAGCGTTGTGGGCAGCGGGAGGGCCGAAGATACGCAGTATTTT.

This clonotype was seen only a few times. The gene calls are TRBV27 and TRBJ2-7; D could derive from TRBD1 or TRBD2 (5 bases each). The CDR3 has 14 amino acids. In germline, CDR1 is MNHEY, CDR2 SMNVEV (reference sequence). The V gene lost 2 bases and the J gene lost 9 bases, with 17 bases spanning the gap. The CDR3, as DNA: TGTGCCAGCAGTTTACTAAAGGGGACGGGCTGGCAGTACTTC. This codes for CASSLLKGTGWQYF.

The chain employs TRBV12-3 or TRBV12-4 and TRBJ1-2; D not resolved. Trimming left V 6 bases short and J 3 bases short, with 11 bases between. This CDR3 region has 13 residues. The CDR3 sequence: CASSPRRDYGYTF. CDR3 DNA sequence: TGTGCCAGCAGCCCTCGACGGGACTATGGCTACACCTTC.

In its sample, this clonotype was seen many times. The V call is TRBV12-3 or TRBV12-4, the J call TRBJ2-5, with D perhaps TRBD1 (5 bases). The V end lost 1 base, the J end lost 2 bases, and 17 bases lay between the germline ends. This CDR3 region has 17 residues. CDR3 protein: CASSLGTTARGQETQYF. CDR3 DNA: TGTGCCAGCAGTTTAGGCACGACAGCGAGAGGTCAAGAGACCCAGTACTTC.

This rearrangement joins TRBV20-1 to TRBJ2-7, with TRBD2 matching over 12 bases. The CDR3 spans 16 residues. CDR1 and CDR2 (germline): DFQATT, SNEGSKA (reference sequence). V was clipped by 3 bases and J by 0 bases; unmatched bases: 6. Here the CDR3 DNA reads TGCAGTGCTAGTGGGACTAGCGGGTCGAGCTCCTACGAGCAGTACTTC. As protein: CSASGTSGSSSYEQYF.